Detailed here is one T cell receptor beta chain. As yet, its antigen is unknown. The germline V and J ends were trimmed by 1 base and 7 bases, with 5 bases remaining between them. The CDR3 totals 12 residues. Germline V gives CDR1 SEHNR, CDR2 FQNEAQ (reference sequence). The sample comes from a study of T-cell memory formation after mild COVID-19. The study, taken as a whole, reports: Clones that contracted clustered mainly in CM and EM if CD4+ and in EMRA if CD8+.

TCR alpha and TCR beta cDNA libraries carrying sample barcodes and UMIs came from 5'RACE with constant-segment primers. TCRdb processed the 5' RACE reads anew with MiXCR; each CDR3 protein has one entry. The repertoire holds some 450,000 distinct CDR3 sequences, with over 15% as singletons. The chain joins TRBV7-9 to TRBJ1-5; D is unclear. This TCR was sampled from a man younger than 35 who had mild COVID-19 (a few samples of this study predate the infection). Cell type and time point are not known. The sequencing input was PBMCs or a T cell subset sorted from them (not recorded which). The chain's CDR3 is CASSLGFQPQHF. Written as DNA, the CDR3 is TGTGCCAGCAGCTTAGGTTTCCAGCCCCAGCATTTT.